The rows below give T cell receptor beta chains drawn from one sample of a study of T cell responses to AZD1222 COVID-19 vaccine. Method: immunoSEQ multiplex PCR; TCRdb's copy keeps in-frame clones and lacks some. Here the sample spans about 150,000 clones, around 85% being singletons. The sequencing here drew on peripheral blood, taken on day 0 of MenACWY control vaccination. Receptor source: an adult in good health. The CDR3 runs from the conserved cysteine through the conserved F or W. D genes are given only for firm matches. The listing skips clone size in some rows; elsewhere it reads once, few, many or a size class.

>TRBV27|NA|TRBJ2-2|NA
TGTGCCAGCAGTTTAAAGGCCAGGGGAAGCACCGGGGAGCTGTTTTTT
CASSLKARGSTGELFF
>TRBV19|NA|TRBJ2-7|TRBD2
TGTGCCAGTAGTATAGCCCTAGCGGGACTCTACGAGCAGTACTTC
CASSIALAGLYEQYF
>TRBV7-2|NA|TRBJ2-2|NA
TGTGCCAACGGCAGGGGCACCGGGGAGCTGTTTTTT
CANGRGTGELFF
>TRBV9|NA|TRBJ1-1|NA
TGTGCCAGCAGCGCCCGGGGGGCCAACACTGAAGCTTTCTTT
CASSARGANTEAFF
>TRBV28|NA|TRBJ1-2|NA
TGTGCCAGCACTTCCGGGACCGGCTACACCTTC
CASTSGTGYTF
>TRBV10-3|few|TRBJ1-2|NA
TGTGCCATCAGTGAATCAGGGGCCTACTATGGCTACACCTTC
CAISESGAYYGYTF
>TRBV6-5|few|TRBJ1-1|NA
TGTGCCAGCAGTTCCAGGGCGCCGACTGAAGCTTTCTTT
CASSSRAPTEAFF
>TRBV4-1|NA|TRBJ2-7|TRBD1
TGCGCCAGCAGCCAGGGACAGGGGGCCTACGAGCAGTACTTC
CASSQGQGAYEQYF
>TRBV3-1/TRBV3-2|NA|TRBJ2-5|TRBD2
TGTGCCAGCAGCCAAGATCAAGTCGGGGGGGCAGAGACCCAGTACTTC
CASSQDQVGGAETQYF
>TRBV14|NA|TRBJ1-1|NA
TGTGCCAGCAGCCAGGCAGGGTTCGACTACACTGAAGCTTTCTTT
CASSQAGFDYTEAFF
>TRBV21-1|once|TRBJ1-4|NA
TGTGCCAGCAGCAATGTAGAAAAGGGGGAAACAGGGGGGAGAAATGAAAAACTGTTTTTT
CASSNVEKGETGGRNEKLFF
>TRBV2|few|TRBJ1-2|NA
TGTGCCAGCAGTGATCGGGGTGTTAACTATGGCTACACCTTC
CASSDRGVNYGYTF
>TRBV7-6|NA|TRBJ1-6|TRBD1
TGTGCCAGCAGCTTAGGACAGGGGGACTTGTCACCCCTCCACTTT
CASSLGQGDLSPLHF
>TRBV6-1|NA|TRBJ1-1|NA
TGTGCCAGCAGTGAAGCGGGAGTACTTAACACTGAAGCTTTCTTT
CASSEAGVLNTEAFF
>TRBV5-1|NA|TRBJ1-2|TRBD1
TGCGCCAGCAGCCCTGGAGAGGGGGCCATCTATGGCTACACCTTC
CASSPGEGAIYGYTF